One sample yielded the 20 T cell receptor beta chains listed below, sequenced in a study of Ad26.COV2.S vaccination and SARS-CoV-2 variants. Treatment: roughly 20 received Ad26.COV2.S at low or high dose, single or two shots; about five received placebo; per-sample allocation not given. The investigators took samples on day 63 after the first vaccine or placebo injection. Assay: immunoSEQ multiplex PCR; the TCRdb copy retains only in-frame clones and omits some. The sample includes more than 300,000 clones, approximately 86% seen only once; the top ten take about 2.1%. The sample was peripheral blood, taken in a trial of Ad26.COV2.S vaccine versus placebo. These TCRs come from a person aged 18-60 years who received the Ad26.COV2.S COVID-19 vaccine or a placebo.

This clone appeared once. The V call is TRBV5-1, the J call TRBJ2-3, with 7 bases lining up with TRBD2. The CDR3 is 16 amino acids. The ends lost 3 bases at V and 1 base at J; junction bases unmatched: 8. Germline assignment: CDR1 SGHRS and CDR2 YFSETQ. In DNA form, the CDR3 reads TGCGCCAGCAGCTCCTTGGCGAGCGGGGGCACAGATACGCAGTATTTT. Its translation: CASSSLASGGTDTQYF.

This rearrangement joins TRBV6-5 to TRBJ1-2, with D possibly matching TRBD1 (5 bases). This CDR3 has 14 residues. The germline V and J ends were trimmed by 6 bases and 2 bases, with 13 bases remaining between them. In germline, CDR1 is MNHEY, CDR2 SVGAGI. CDR3 bases: TGTGCCAGCAGAGCCTTGACAGCGAACTATGGCTACACCTTC. Its translation: CASRALTANYGYTF.

This chain uses TRBV19 with TRBJ1-1, with D unresolved. The V end lost 6 bases, the J end lost 0 bases, and 8 bases lay between the germline ends. Germline CDR1 LNHDA, CDR2 SQIVND (reference sequence). The CDR3 is made up of 13 amino acids. The CDR3 DNA is TGTGCCAGTAGGCAGCTTATGAACACTGAAGCTTTCTTT. It yields the protein CASRQLMNTEAFF.

This chain connects TRBV5-5 to TRBJ1-1; D perhaps matches TRBD1 (6 bases). Trimming removed 4 bases at V and 8 bases at J, with 21 bases between. The CDR3 extends over 15 amino acids. Germline values: CDR1 SGHKS, CDR2 YYEKEE (reference sequence). For the CDR3, the DNA is TGTGCCAGCAGCCTCCAGGGGAACAGTAATAGGGAAGCTTTCTTT. Its translation is CASSLQGNSNREAFF.

This chain links TRBV5-8 with TRBJ1-6, with TRBD1 identical over 8 bases. This CDR3 is 15 amino acids long. Trimming cost V 5 bases and J 7 bases; bases outside gene matches: 8. The germline gives CDR1 SGHTS, CDR2 YDEGEE. The CDR3 protein is CASRQSWTGNSPLHF. The DNA for the CDR3 is TGTGCCAGCAGACAATCCTGGACAGGGAATTCACCCCTCCACTTT.

The CDR3 coding sequence is TGTGCCAGTACCTCATATAGAGAGCAGTTCTTC. Amino acids: CASTSYREQFF. The rearrangement links TRBV19 to TRBJ2-1; D not resolved. The CDR3 has 11 amino acids. V was clipped by 7 bases and J by 10 bases, with 11 bases between them. Germline assignment: CDR1 LNHDA and CDR2 SQIVND (reference sequence). The full variable domain, its missing parts supplied by reference TRBV19 and TRBJ2-1, is DGGITQSPKYLFRKEGQNVTLSCEQNLNHDAMYWYRQDPGQGLRLIYYSQIVNDFQKGDIAEGYSVSREKKESFPLTVTSAQKNPTAFYLCASTSYREQFFGPGTRLTVL.

This clone was counted many times. The V gene is TRBV3-1 (or the pseudogene TRBV3-2), the J gene TRBJ1-2; 11 nucleotides match TRBD1. The CDR3 is made up of 18 amino acids. J was trimmed by 8 bases and V by 0 bases; bases with no gene match: 14. Germline CDR1 reads LGHDT; CDR2 reads YNNKEL (reference sequence). CDR3 coding DNA: TGTGCCAGCAGCCAAGATCTTATCCGGGACAGGGGGTCGAGAGGCTACACCTTC. Translated: CASSQDLIRDRGSRGYTF.

The chain carries TRBV11-2 and TRBJ1-1; D is uncertain. Germline CDR1 is SGHAT and CDR2 is FQNNGV. The CDR3 covers 13 residues. Trimming removed 0 bases from V and 9 bases from J, with 11 bases in between. In DNA form, the CDR3 reads TGTGCCAGCAGCTTAGACTTCGGTAATCAAGCTTTCTTT. This sequence encodes CASSLDFGNQAFF.

The chain has TRBV7-9 and TRBJ1-6, with D maybe TRBD1 (6 bases). CDR3 length: 14 residues. Trimming removed 2 bases at V and 6 bases at J, with 8 bases between. CDR1 is SEHNR, CDR2 FQNEAQ, per germline (reference sequence). Here the CDR3 reads CASSLNRVNSPLHF. The CDR3 DNA sequence: TGTGCCAGCAGCTTAAACAGGGTTAATTCACCCCTCCACTTT.

This clone occurred once. The rearrangement joins TRBV19 to TRBJ1-5; D perhaps matches TRBD1 (6 bases). The CDR3 length is 15 residues. Deletions cut 1 base from V and 9 bases from J, with 16 bases between. The germline CDR1 and CDR2 sequences are LNHDA and SQIVND (reference sequence). CDR3 loop: CASSIATGGNGPQHF. In DNA form, the CDR3 reads TGTGCCAGTAGTATAGCGACAGGCGGTAACGGGCCCCAGCATTTT.

The V call is TRBV11-2, the J call TRBJ1-2, with 9 nucleotides matching TRBD1. J lost 6 bases, V lost 0 bases, and 5 bases had no gene match. The CDR3 spans 15 residues. CDR1 is SGHAT, CDR2 FQNNGV, per germline. In DNA, the CDR3 is TGTGCCAGCAGCTTAGAAAGGACAGGGGCCGATGGCTACACCTTC. Its translation is CASSLERTGADGYTF. Filled out from reference TRBV11-2 and TRBJ1-2, the complete variable domain reads EAGVAQSPRYKIIEKRQSVAFWCNPISGHATLYWYQQILGQGPKLLIQFQNNGVVDDSQLPKDRFSAERLKGVDSTLKIQPAKLEDSAVYLCASSLERTGADGYTFGSGTRLTVV.

This chain links TRBV28 with TRBJ1-6; TRBD1 agrees at 8 bases. V gave up 7 bases and J gave up 7 bases; unmatched junction bases: 0. The CDR3 consists of 12 residues. Germline V gene sequence: CDR1 MDHEN, CDR2 SYDVKM. This CDR3 reads CASNRGNSPLHF. In DNA, the CDR3 is TGTGCCAGCAACAGGGGGAATTCACCCCTCCACTTT. Variable domain in full (rest from reference TRBV28 and TRBJ1-6): DVKVTQSSRYLVKRTGEKVFLECVQDMDHENMFWYRQDPGLGLRLIYFSYDVKMKEKGDIPEGYSVSREKKERFSLILESASTNQTSMYLCASNRGNSPLHFGNGTRLTVT.

The gene calls are TRBV4-1 and TRBJ2-1, with TRBD2 matching over 11 bases. The germline V gene encodes CDR1 MGHRA and CDR2 YSYEKL. The ends lost 4 bases at V and 9 bases at J; junction bases unmatched: 11. The CDR3 loop spans 16 amino acids. The CDR3 nucleotides read TGCGCCAGCAGCCCAGGTAGCGGGGGGGCCGTATTTGAGCAGTTCTTC. This sequence encodes CASSPGSGGAVFEQFF.

V is TRBV28 and J is TRBJ1-5; D might be TRBD1 (5 bases). Germline CDR1 is MDHEN and CDR2 is SYDVKM. V shed 6 bases and J shed 9 bases, with 18 bases lying between them. The CDR3 has 14 residues. CDR3 region: CASSPGRGVGPQHF. The CDR3 DNA reads as TGTGCCAGCAGCCCAGGGCGTGGAGTGGGGCCCCAGCATTTT. Filled out from reference TRBV28 and TRBJ1-5, the complete variable domain reads DVKVTQSSRYLVKRTGEKVFLECVQDMDHENMFWYRQDPGLGLRLIYFSYDVKMKEKGDIPEGYSVSREKKERFSLILESASTNQTSMYLCASSPGRGVGPQHFGDGTRLSIL.

The chain combines TRBV28 with TRBJ1-2, with 8 positions matching TRBD1. This CDR3 contains 14 residues. The J segment lost 4 bases and the V segment lost 4 bases, leaving 5 bases of the junction unmatched. CDR1 is MDHEN, CDR2 SYDVKM, per germline. The CDR3 region is CASSSGTGTYGYTF. In nucleotides, the CDR3 is TGTGCCAGCAGTTCCGGGACAGGTACCTATGGCTACACCTTC.

The V and J genes are TRBV11-2 and TRBJ1-6, with TRBD1 identical over 7 bases. Trimming took 5 bases from V and 10 from J; bases not matched to a gene: 11. CDR1 is SGHAT, CDR2 FQNNGV, per germline. The CDR3 consists of 15 residues. The CDR3 region has the DNA TGTGCCAGCAGCACGACGACAGGGATCAAATCACCCCTCCACTTT. Translated: CASSTTTGIKSPLHF.

CDR3 sequence (DNA): TGTGCCAGCAGTGAGGGCAGGAACTCACCCCTCCACTTT. Translating gives CASSEGRNSPLHF. The V call is TRBV2, the J call TRBJ1-6; D uncertain. CDR1 SNHLY and CDR2 FYNNEI come from the germline V gene. The germline V and J ends were trimmed by 3 bases and 10 bases, with 10 bases remaining between them. This CDR3 region has 13 residues.

This clone was detected ten times or more. The V and J genes are TRBV28 and TRBJ2-2; possibly TRBD2 for D (6 bases). The CDR3 covers 17 residues. Germline CDR1 and CDR2: MDHEN and SYDVKM. Trimming took off 2 bases at V and 1 base at J, with 14 bases between the two ends. CDR3 DNA: TGTGCCAGCAGTTTAGGCTCTGGGCGGGGGAACACCGGGGAGCTGTTTTTT. Amino acids: CASSLGSGRGNTGELFF.

The chain recombines TRBV28 with TRBJ1-5; perhaps TRBD1 as D (6 bases). V lost 11 bases, J lost 6 bases, and 20 bases lay in between. The germline CDR1 and CDR2 sequences are MDHEN and SYDVKM. This CDR3 is 14 amino acids long. CDR3 in DNA: TGTGCCGGAAAAGGAGGGGGGGGTGGTCAGCCCCAGCATTTT. Translating gives CAGKGGGGGQPQHF.

The chain joins TRBV2 to TRBJ1-2; 10 bases agree with TRBD1. Germline V gene lookup returns CDR1 SNHLY and CDR2 FYNNEI. The V gene end was trimmed by 7 bases and the J gene end by 8 bases; junction bases not matched to a gene: 7. The CDR3 is made up of 13 amino acids. DNA for the CDR3: TGTGCCAGCAACCCGGGACAGGGGTACGGCTACACCTTC. Translation gives CASNPGQGYGYTF.